These 8 T cell receptor beta chains were all obtained from the same sample, sequenced in a study of naive and memory T cell subsets. The beta constant-region primer was an equimolar mix of two oligonucleotides covering TRBC1 and TRBC2. Nested alpha and beta constant-region primers with the SP2 primer drove four PCR rounds on ligated cDNA. TCRdb fed the UMI-ligation and nested PCR reads into MiXCR, producing one record per CDR3 protein. The data hold 7,900 or so distinct CDR3 sequences, with roughly 29% observed a single time. Sample: CD8+ TEMRA cells from blood. Subset in this sample: effector memory re-expressing CD45RA, CD45RA+ CD27-. The receptor set was obtained from a human donor in good health.

The chain combines TRBV7-9 with TRBJ1-5; 12 nucleotides line up with TRBD1. After removal of 1 base from V and 8 bases from J, the junction contained 9 bases not matched to a gene. The CDR3 runs 17 residues. Germline CDR1 SEHNR, CDR2 FQNEAQ (reference sequence). The CDR3 loop is CASSLGVGTGGGEPQHF. The CDR3 DNA is TGTGCCAGCAGCTTAGGGGTGGGGACAGGGGGCGGGGAGCCCCAGCATTTT.

This clonotype has a handful of counts. The chain uses TRBV24-1 and TRBJ2-3; no clear D gene. Germline CDR1 reads KGHDR; CDR2 reads SFDVKD. This CDR3 comprises 16 residues. V was pared by 4 bases and J by 5 bases, with 18 bases between. In nucleotides, the CDR3 is TGTGCCACCAGTGACCCCCATGCCCTCGAGCAAGATACGCAGTATTTT. Translated: CATSDPHALEQDTQYF.

This clonotype was recorded at least ten times. This chain connects TRBV12-3 or TRBV12-4 to TRBJ1-4; 7 nucleotides match TRBD1. CDR3 size: 15 residues. V shed 5 bases, J shed 7 bases, and the junction held 10 bases outside the gene matches. The CDR3 DNA sequence: TGTGCCAGCAGTGTTACTCAGAGGGGGCCTGAAAAACTGTTTTTT. Translated, it gives CASSVTQRGPEKLFF.

This clonotype is medium-sized by share. The gene calls are TRBV4-3 and TRBJ2-2; D gene uncertain. V gave up 3 bases and J gave up 7 bases, with 15 bases separating them. This CDR3 is 15 amino acids long. Germline-derived CDR1 and CDR2 are LGHNA and YSLEER. CDR3 sequence (DNA): TGCGCCAGCAGCCAGAATGCTGACGCAGGCGGGGAGCTGTTTTTT. It codes for CASSQNADAGGELFF.

The chain joins TRBV7-9 to TRBJ2-1; no clear D. Trimming took off 5 bases at V and 4 bases at J, with 6 bases between the two ends. The germline CDR1 and CDR2 sequences are SEHNR and FQNEAQ (reference sequence). The CDR3 extends over 12 amino acids. CDR3 in amino acids: CASSPTYNEQFF. CDR3 coding DNA: TGTGCCAGCAGCCCCACTTACAATGAGCAGTTCTTC.

The genes are TRBV10-3 and TRBJ2-7; no clear D gene. CDR1 and CDR2 (germline): ENHRY, SYGVKD. Trimming shortened V by 11 bases and J by 3 bases, and 5 bases separated the two germline ends. The CDR3 length is 9 residues. The CDR3 loop reads CAPDYEQYF. CDR3 coding DNA: TGTGCCCCTGACTACGAGCAGTACTTC.

The V call is TRBV12-3 or TRBV12-4, the J call TRBJ1-3, with D possibly being TRBD1 (5 bases). The CDR3 runs to 12 residues. V gave up 11 bases and J gave up 1 base, with 9 bases separating them. CDR3 protein: CAVGASGNTIYF. In DNA, the CDR3 is TGTGCCGTTGGGGCTTCTGGAAACACCATATATTTT.

This clonotype was counted once. The V gene is TRBV28, the J gene TRBJ2-5; D is unresolved. V shed 6 bases and J shed 0 bases, with 11 bases lying between them. CDR1 MDHEN and CDR2 SYDVKM come from the germline V gene. This CDR3 is 14 amino acids long. CDR3 loop: CASSLLQNQETQYF. The CDR3 coding sequence is TGTGCCAGCAGCCTCTTACAGAACCAAGAGACCCAGTACTTC.